The T cell receptor beta chain under discussion was sequenced for a study of blood T cell repertoires in COVID-19. Study details: Samples representing acute and convalescent COVID-19 were sourced from the United States, Italy and Spain. T cells, B-cell-depleted T cells, or PBMCs supplied cDNA or gDNA.

This clone was seen only a few times. The method was immunoSEQ multiplex PCR; TCRdb's version includes in-frame clones alone and lacks a portion of them. The table records some 250,000 clones, around nine tenths of them present only once. The germline V and J ends were trimmed by 7 bases and 3 bases, with 13 bases remaining between them. Germline assignment: CDR1 SNHLY and CDR2 FYNNEI. The CDR3 totals 14 residues. The chain carries TRBV2 and TRBJ1-5; perhaps TRBD1 as D (5 bases). This sequence was found in a man under 40 with active or convalescent COVID-19. The material sequenced was peripheral blood. The CDR3 spells CASMRTNINQPQHF. CDR3 DNA: TGTGCCAGCATGAGGACAAACATCAATCAGCCCCAGCATTTT.